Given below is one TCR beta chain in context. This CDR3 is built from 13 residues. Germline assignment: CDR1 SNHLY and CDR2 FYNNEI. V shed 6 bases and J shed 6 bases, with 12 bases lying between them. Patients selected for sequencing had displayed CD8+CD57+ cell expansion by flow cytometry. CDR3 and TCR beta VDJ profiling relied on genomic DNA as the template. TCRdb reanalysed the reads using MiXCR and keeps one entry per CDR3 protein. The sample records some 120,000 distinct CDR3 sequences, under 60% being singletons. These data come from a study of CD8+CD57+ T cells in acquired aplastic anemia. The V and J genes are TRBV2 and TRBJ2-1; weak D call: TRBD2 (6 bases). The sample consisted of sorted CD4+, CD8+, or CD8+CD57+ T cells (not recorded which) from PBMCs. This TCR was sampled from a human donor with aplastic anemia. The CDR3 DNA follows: TGTGCCAGCAGCTGGGGGACTCCCAATGAGCAGTTCTTC. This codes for CASSWGTPNEQFF.